These 24 T cell receptor beta chains share one sample of origin, sequenced in a study of cytomegalovirus exposure and HLA in healthy donors. PCR primers comprised 60 Vbeta and 13 Jbeta primers. TCRdb's copy holds only in-frame clones and misses some; the assay was immunoSEQ multiplex PCR. The data contain approximately 90,000 clones, about 74% of them singletons. Material: PBMCs. The receptors here all came from a man aged 25 to 45 in good health and CMV-seronegative.

With respect to this clone: Additional DNA sequences in this sample encode the identical CDR3. The V call is TRBV7-9, the J call TRBJ2-3; 7 bases fit TRBD2. The V gene's germline CDR1 is SEHNR and CDR2 FQNEAQ (reference sequence). V lost 0 bases to trimming and J lost 1 base; unmatched junction nucleotides: 4. The CDR3 length is 16 residues. The DNA for the CDR3 is TGTGCCAGCAGCTTAGCGCTAGGGAGGGGCACAGATACGCAGTATTTT. Its protein is CASSLALGRGTDTQYF.

This clone was counted between two and nine times. This chain joins TRBV4-3 and TRBJ1-2, with a tentative D call TRBD1 (6 bases). Germline assignment: CDR1 LGHNA and CDR2 YSLEER. Trimming took off 1 base at V and 2 bases at J, with 17 bases between the two ends. This CDR3 contains 17 residues. Here the CDR3 DNA reads TGCGCCAGCAGCCAAGGGTTCAGATCGGACAGAAACTATGGCTACACCTTC. This gives the protein CASSQGFRSDRNYGYTF.

The chain combines TRBV7-9 with TRBJ2-2, with a weak D call TRBD1 (6 bases). Germline CDR1 SEHNR, CDR2 FQNEAQ (reference sequence). Trimming took off 5 bases at V and 3 bases at J, with 16 bases between the two ends. This CDR3 is 16 amino acids long. CDR3 in DNA: TGTGCCAGCAGCCCTCAGGGGTCGGTGGACACCGGGGAGCTGTTTTTT. It is translated as CASSPQGSVDTGELFF. Full variable domain (rest looked up from reference TRBV7-9 and TRBJ2-2): DTGVSQNPRHKITKRGQNVTFRCDPISEHNRLYWYRQTLGQGPEFLTYFQNEAQLEKSRLLSDRFSAERPKGSFSTLEIQRTEQGDSAMYLCASSPQGSVDTGELFFGEGSRLTVL.

This clone has more than one count but fewer than ten. The gene calls are TRBV6-6 and TRBJ1-5, with 10 bases lining up with TRBD1. V lost 6 bases, J lost 6 bases, and 11 bases stayed unmatched. In germline, CDR1 is MNHNY, CDR2 SVGAGI (reference sequence). This CDR3 is built from 16 residues. The CDR3 nucleotides are TGTGCCAGCAGCTATACCGGGACAGGGGCACGTCAGCCCCAGCATTTT. It encodes CASSYTGTGARQPQHF.

This clone showed up just once. The chain links TRBV23-1 to TRBJ1-6, with 8 bases lining up with TRBD1. TRBV23-1 is identified as an open reading frame with a role that is uncertain. The CDR3 runs 17 residues. J gave up 0 bases and V 9 bases, and 10 bases lay outside the gene matches. The CDR3 DNA reads as TGCGCCAGACTAAGGGACAGGCGGGACTCCTATAATTCACCCCTCCACTTT. Protein product: CARLRDRRDSYNSPLHF.

The chain carries TRBV7-9 and TRBJ1-6; 8 nucleotides align to TRBD1. From germline, CDR1 is SEHNR and CDR2 FQNEAQ (reference sequence). With V trimmed by 2 bases and J by 8 bases, 5 bases remained unmatched. The CDR3 runs to 15 residues. CDR3 nucleotides: TGTGCCAGCAGCTTAAGGGGACAGGCACATTCACCCCTCCACTTT. Translation: CASSLRGQAHSPLHF. Together with reference TRBV7-9 and TRBJ1-6, the CDR3 gives the full variable domain: DTGVSQNPRHKITKRGQNVTFRCDPISEHNRLYWYRQTLGQGPEFLTYFQNEAQLEKSRLLSDRFSAERPKGSFSTLEIQRTEQGDSAMYLCASSLRGQAHSPLHFGNGTRLTVT.

This clone was counted a single time. J is TRBJ2-5 and V is TRBV27; no reliable D call. Germline lookup yields CDR1 MNHEY and CDR2 SMNVEV (reference sequence). This CDR3 region has 14 residues. Trimming stripped 2 bases from V and 5 bases from J, with 12 bases between. CDR3 sequence (DNA): TGTGCCAGCAGTTTAAGACGGGTTGGGGAGACCCAGTACTTC. Translation gives CASSLRRVGETQYF.

There are a few counts of this clone. This rearrangement joins TRBV6-1 to TRBJ2-7; a weak D match, TRBD2 (6 bases). Germline-derived CDR1 and CDR2 are MNHNS and SASEGT. CDR3 length: 12 amino acids. As DNA, the CDR3 is TGTCCCCGGCGGGGTAATATCTACGAGCAGTACTTC. As protein: CPRRGNIYEQYF.

This chain joins TRBV4-1 and TRBJ2-3; D possibly corresponds to TRBD2 (5 bases). The V gene's germline CDR1 is MGHRA and CDR2 YSYEKL. The germline V and J ends were trimmed by 0 bases and 1 base, with 11 bases remaining between them. The length of the CDR3 is 16 residues. The CDR3 protein is CASSQDPGWGTDTQYF. The CDR3 nucleotides read TGCGCCAGCAGCCAAGATCCGGGGTGGGGCACAGATACGCAGTATTTT.

The chain uses TRBV7-6 and TRBJ2-1, with a weak D call TRBD1 (5 bases). The length of the CDR3 is 16 residues. V was shortened by 3 bases and J by 0 bases, with 12 bases between the two germline ends. Germline V gene sequence: CDR1 SGHVS, CDR2 FNYEAQ. CDR3 residues: CASSLDTRSSYNEQFF. The CDR3, as DNA: TGTGCCAGCAGCTTGGACACAAGGAGCTCCTACAATGAGCAGTTCTTC.

This clone was observed a single time. The genes are TRBV6-6 and TRBJ2-1; no clear D gene. Germline CDR1 is MNHNY and CDR2 is SVGAGI (reference sequence). The CDR3 extends over 14 amino acids. The V end lost 0 bases, the J end lost 8 bases, and 11 bases lay between the germline ends. DNA of the CDR3: TGTGCCAGCAGTTACTCGAAAAGGCAGGATGAGCAGTTCTTC. Protein product: CASSYSKRQDEQFF.

This clone came up once. The chain uses TRBV7-8 and TRBJ2-7, with D tentatively TRBD2 (6 bases). The V end lost 4 bases, the J end lost 4 bases, and 14 bases lay between the germline ends. Germline loops: CDR1 SGHVS, CDR2 FQNEAQ. The CDR3 is 14 residues long. The CDR3 reads CASSSRGFRYEQYF. The CDR3 nucleotides are TGTGCCAGCAGCTCGCGGGGTTTTCGGTACGAGCAGTACTTC.

This rearrangement joins TRBV28 to TRBJ1-2, with D possibly TRBD1 on 6 matching bases. This CDR3 has 18 residues. Germline CDR1 reads MDHEN; CDR2 reads SYDVKM. Trimming cost V 4 bases and J 2 bases, with 23 bases left between them. The CDR3 reads CASSSPGTQGGDNYGYTF. The CDR3 nucleotides read TGTGCCAGCAGTTCCCCCGGGACACAGGGAGGGGACAACTATGGCTACACCTTC.

V usage is TRBV7-6 and J usage is TRBJ2-5, with 7 nucleotides matching TRBD1. V lost 5 bases to trimming and J lost 1 base; unmatched junction nucleotides: 7. The CDR3 has 15 amino acids. Germline values: CDR1 SGHVS, CDR2 FNYEAQ. The CDR3: CASSTIPGGQETQYF. The CDR3 DNA reads TGTGCCAGCAGCACCATACCAGGGGGCCAAGAGACCCAGTACTTC. The entire variable domain, with the rest obtained from reference TRBV7-6 and TRBJ2-5, is as follows: GAGVSQSPRYKVTKRGQDVALRCDPISGHVSLYWYRQALGQGPEFLTYFNYEAQQDKSGLPNDRFSAERPEGSISTLTIQRTEQRDSAMYRCASSTIPGGQETQYFGPGTRLLVL.

The chain couples TRBV7-9 to TRBJ1-5; tentatively, D is TRBD1 (5 bases). V was cut by 0 bases and J by 6 bases, with 6 bases left in between. This CDR3 has 13 residues. CDR1 and CDR2 from the germline V gene are SEHNR and FQNEAQ (reference sequence). CDR3 DNA sequence: TGTGCCAGCAGCTTAGCGGGGGGTCAGCCCCAGCATTTT. Its protein is CASSLAGGQPQHF.

V gene TRBV18 combines with J gene TRBJ1-2; unclear D gene. V lost 2 bases to trimming and J lost 8 bases, with 12 bases between them. The CDR3 is 13 residues long. Per germline, CDR1 KGHSH and CDR2 LQKENI. The CDR3 loop reads CASSPGLREGYTF. DNA of the CDR3: TGTGCCAGCTCACCAGGGCTCCGAGAGGGCTACACCTTC.

The rearrangement links TRBV5-6 to TRBJ2-7; TRBD1 matches at 8 bases. Germline CDR1 is SGHDT and CDR2 is YYEEEE. The J segment lost 4 bases and the V segment lost 4 bases, leaving 13 bases of the junction unmatched. The CDR3 extends over 16 amino acids. The CDR3 region is CASSPPHGQGTYEQYF. Written as DNA, the CDR3 is TGTGCCAGCAGCCCGCCCCACGGACAGGGAACTTACGAGCAGTACTTC.

The chain employs TRBV4-2 and TRBJ2-1, with 12 bases matching TRBD2. The CDR3 consists of 16 residues. Germline lookup yields CDR1 LGHNA and CDR2 YNFKEQ. The V and J ends lost 6 bases and 6 bases, in that order; junction bases with no gene match: 9. The CDR3 region has the DNA TGTGCCAGCAGTCCTCTAGCGGGAGGGCCGGGCAATGAGCAGTTCTTC. Translation gives CASSPLAGGPGNEQFF.

A single count supports this clone. J is TRBJ1-2 and V is TRBV28, with 9 bases lining up with TRBD1. V was clipped by 5 bases and J by 7 bases; unmatched bases: 11. The CDR3 totals 15 residues. CDR1 is MDHEN, CDR2 SYDVKM, per germline. The CDR3 sequence is CASSENTGGDVGYTF. The DNA of the CDR3 is TGTGCCAGCAGTGAGAACACAGGGGGCGACGTTGGCTACACCTTC.

This chain connects TRBV18 to TRBJ1-1; D is unclear. V shed 4 bases and J shed 5 bases, with 11 bases lying between them. The CDR3 extends over 13 amino acids. Germline-derived CDR1 and CDR2 are KGHSH and LQKENI. The CDR3: CASSLRGGTEAFF. The CDR3 nucleotides are TGTGCCAGCTCACTACGAGGTGGTACTGAAGCTTTCTTT.

The CDR3 DNA follows: TGTGCCAGCAGTTCCCCCAAGAATAGACAGACGAACACCGGGGAGCTGTTTTTT. Encoded protein: CASSSPKNRQTNTGELFF. The chain carries TRBV28 and TRBJ2-2, with D perhaps TRBD1 (5 bases). CDR3 length equals 18 residues. CDR1 is MDHEN, CDR2 SYDVKM, per germline. V shed 4 bases and J shed 0 bases, with 18 bases lying between them. The full variable domain, with the rest looked up from reference TRBV28 and TRBJ2-2, is DVKVTQSSRYLVKRTGEKVFLECVQDMDHENMFWYRQDPGLGLRLIYFSYDVKMKEKGDIPEGYSVSREKKERFSLILESASTNQTSMYLCASSSPKNRQTNTGELFFGEGSRLTVL.

The rearrangement links TRBV27 to TRBJ2-3; tentative D call: TRBD2 (5 bases). Germline V gene data show CDR1 as MNHEY and CDR2 as SMNVEV (reference sequence). V was trimmed by 7 bases and J by 4 bases, leaving 15 bases between them. The CDR3 covers 14 residues. The CDR3 DNA sequence: TGTGCCAGCAAAAGCGGTAGCCGCTCAGATACGCAGTATTTT. This sequence encodes CASKSGSRSDTQYF.

The rearrangement uses TRBV7-9 and TRBJ2-7; 8 bases line up with TRBD2. The CDR3 runs to 13 residues. The ends lost 5 bases at V and 4 bases at J; junction bases unmatched: 4. Germline loops: CDR1 SEHNR, CDR2 FQNEAQ (reference sequence). The CDR3 sequence is CASSPGTRYEQYF. The CDR3 DNA follows: TGTGCCAGCAGCCCGGGGACTAGATACGAGCAGTACTTC.

CDR3 sequence: CAWSVSGANTEAFF. The CDR3 DNA follows: TGTGCCTGGAGTGTCTCAGGGGCGAACACTGAAGCTTTCTTT. The rearrangement joins TRBV30 to TRBJ1-1; a possible D gene is TRBD1 (6 bases). The CDR3 is 14 residues long. V was pared by 0 bases and J by 1 base, with 9 bases between. Germline assignment: CDR1 GTSNPN and CDR2 SVGIG (reference sequence). Full variable domain (rest looked up from reference TRBV30 and TRBJ1-1): SQTIHQWPATLVQPVGSPLSLECTVEGTSNPNLYWYRQAAGRGLQLLFYSVGIGQISSEVPQNLSASRPQDRQFILSSKKLLLSDSGFYLCAWSVSGANTEAFFGQGTRLTVV.